These 5 T cell receptor beta chains came from one sample sequenced in a study of cytomegalovirus exposure and HLA in healthy donors. Amplification used 60 Vbeta primers and 13 Jbeta primers. Clones were sequenced by immunoSEQ multiplex PCR, and TCRdb holds only the in-frame ones, with some missing. Among about 140,000 clones listed, around 73% were seen once. Sequenced sample: PBMCs. These receptors were collected from a woman between 40 and 50 years old in good health and CMV-seronegative.

J is TRBJ1-1 and V is TRBV6-1, with D unresolved. CDR1 is MNHNS, CDR2 SASEGT, per germline. This CDR3 has 14 amino acids. The V gene lost 3 bases and the J gene lost 1 base, with 9 bases spanning the gap. The CDR3 coding sequence is TGTGCCAGCAGTGATAACGGAGAGAACACTGAAGCTTTCTTT. It specifies CASSDNGENTEAFF.

The CDR3 DNA follows: TGTGCCAGCAGCGTAGGCCGGGGCTATGGCTACACCTTC. This encodes CASSVGRGYGYTF. V usage is TRBV9 and J usage is TRBJ1-2; no firm D call. The length of the CDR3 is 13 residues. Trimming cost V 0 bases and J 4 bases, with 7 bases left between them. Looked up from germline, CDR1 is SGDLS and CDR2 is YYNGEE.

The chain combines TRBV5-6 with TRBJ2-2; D ambiguous. The V end was cut by 0 bases, the J end by 9 bases, with 12 bases between. The CDR3 loop spans 14 amino acids. The germline V gene has CDR1 SGHDT and CDR2 YYEEEE. CDR3 nucleotides: TGTGCCAGCAGCTTGGATCAGTCCAACAGGGAGCTGTTTTTT. Encoded protein: CASSLDQSNRELFF.

In its sample, this clone was seen a few times. The chain has TRBV14 and TRBJ2-3, with 9 positions matching TRBD2. The V segment lost 4 bases and the J segment 12 bases; nucleotides outside the gene matches: 5. The CDR3 is made up of 12 amino acids. CDR1 and CDR2 (germline): SGHDN, FVKESK. The CDR3 coding sequence is TGTGCCAGCAGCCTTAGCGGGGGCCCACAGTATTTT. This sequence encodes CASSLSGGPQYF.

For this clone: This same CDR3 is encoded by further DNA sequences in the sample. The chain recombines TRBV7-8 with TRBJ2-6; D perhaps matches TRBD2 (6 bases). V was pared by 1 base and J by 1 base, with 8 bases between. The CDR3 totals 16 residues. Germline V lookup: CDR1 SGHVS, CDR2 FQNEAQ. The CDR3 DNA reads as TGTGCCAGCAGCTTAGGTGGGGGGTCTGGGGCCAACGTCCTGACTTTC. Protein sequence: CASSLGGGSGANVLTF. The full variable domain, rest sourced from reference TRBV7-8 and TRBJ2-6, is GAGVSQSPRYKVAKRGQDVALRCDPISGHVSLFWYQQALGQGPEFLTYFQNEAQLDKSGLPSDRFFAERPEGSVSTLKIQRTQQEDSAVYLCASSLGGGSGANVLTFGAGSRLTVL.